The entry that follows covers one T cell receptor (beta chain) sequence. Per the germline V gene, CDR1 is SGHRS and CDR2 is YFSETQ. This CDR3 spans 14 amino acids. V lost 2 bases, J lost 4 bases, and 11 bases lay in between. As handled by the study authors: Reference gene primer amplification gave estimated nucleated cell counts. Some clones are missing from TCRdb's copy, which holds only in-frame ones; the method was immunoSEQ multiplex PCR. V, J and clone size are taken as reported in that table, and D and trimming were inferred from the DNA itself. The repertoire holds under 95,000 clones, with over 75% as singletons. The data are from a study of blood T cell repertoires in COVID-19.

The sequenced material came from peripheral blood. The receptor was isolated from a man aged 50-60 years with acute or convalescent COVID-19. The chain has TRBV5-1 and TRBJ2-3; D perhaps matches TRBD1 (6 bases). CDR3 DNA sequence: TGCGCCAGCAGCTTCACAGGGTATGCAGATACGCAGTATTTT. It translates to CASSFTGYADTQYF. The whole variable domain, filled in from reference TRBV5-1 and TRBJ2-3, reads KAGVTQTPRYLIKTRGQQVTLSCSPISGHRSVSWYQQTPGQGLQFLFEYFSETQRNKGNFPGRFSGRQFSNSRSEMNVSTLELGDSALYLCASSFTGYADTQYFGPGTRLTVL.